This T cell receptor beta chain is from a study of blood T cell repertoires in COVID-19. TCRdb's table, derived via immunoSEQ multiplex PCR, lists solely in-frame clones and lacks some. Here the sample spans approximately 250,000 clones, 85% to 90% being singletons. Clinical history reported by participants formed the basis on which cohorts were assigned. Sequencing used PBMCs or T cells enriched from blood (not recorded which). The sequence was obtained from a woman in her twenties or thirties with acute COVID-19.

CDR3 region: CASTLWSGNQPQHF. For the CDR3, the DNA is TGTGCCAGCACCCTTTGGAGTGGCAATCAGCCCCAGCATTTT. The rearrangement links TRBV21-1 to TRBJ1-5. TRBV21-1 represents a pseudogene. This CDR3 has 14 residues.